The 27 T cell receptor beta chains below were found in one sample sequenced in a study of blood T cells in healthy people across ages. A sample-barcoded 5' primer and a J-beta primer mix were used in a second PCR of roughly 7 to 11 cycles. TCRdb called the 5' RACE reads again in MiXCR, with one record for every CDR3 protein. The sample has roughly 930,000 distinct CDR3 sequences, 48% seen once. Sequencing was done on a sample of blood. The receptors come from a man younger than 45 in good health.

This clonotype was found a few times. The rearrangement joins TRBV24-1 to TRBJ2-1, with 9 bases aligning to TRBD1. Germline V lookup: CDR1 KGHDR, CDR2 SFDVKD. Trimming removed 4 bases from V and 6 bases from J; junction bases left unmatched: 9. CDR3 size: 16 residues. CDR3 residues: CATSEHGTGRFNEQFF. CDR3 DNA: TGTGCCACCAGTGAACATGGGACAGGGCGATTCAATGAGCAGTTCTTC.

The V call is TRBV4-2, the J call TRBJ2-5, with 8 bases lining up with TRBD2. CDR1 and CDR2 from the germline V gene are LGHNA and YNFKEQ. This CDR3 spans 14 amino acids. V trimming: 4 bases; J trimming: 2 bases; junction bases outside the gene matches: 3. CDR3: CASSLLAGQETQYF. CDR3 coding DNA: TGTGCCAGCAGCCTCTTAGCGGGGCAAGAGACCCAGTACTTC.

This sequence joins TRBV6-6 and TRBJ2-1; tentative D call: TRBD1 (5 bases). The CDR3 spans 13 residues. Trimming pared 7 bases from V and 7 bases from J, leaving 14 bases between. CDR1 and CDR2 from the germline V gene are MNHNY and SVGAGI (reference sequence). The CDR3 reads CASKGPGVNEQFF. In DNA form, the CDR3 reads TGTGCCAGCAAGGGGCCCGGCGTAAATGAGCAGTTCTTC.

This clonotype was seen ten or more times. The V and J genes are TRBV2 and TRBJ2-7; D is unresolved. Germline CDR1 SNHLY, CDR2 FYNNEI. V was shortened by 4 bases and J by 2 bases, with 9 bases between the two germline ends. The CDR3 loop spans 13 amino acids. The CDR3 sequence is CASSGSVPYEQYF. CDR3 DNA: TGTGCCAGCAGTGGCAGTGTCCCCTACGAGCAGTACTTC.

The chain has TRBV6-2 or TRBV6-3 and TRBJ2-1; 9 bases are shared with TRBD1. In germline, CDR1 is MNHEY, CDR2 SVGEGT. With V trimmed by 4 bases and J by 6 bases, 7 bases remained unmatched. The CDR3 loop spans 15 amino acids. The CDR3 reads CASSSYGTGINEQFF. CDR3 nucleotides: TGTGCCAGCAGTTCTTACGGGACAGGGATCAATGAGCAGTTCTTC.

This chain joins TRBV6-5 and TRBJ1-4; possibly TRBD1 for D (5 bases). In germline, CDR1 is MNHEY, CDR2 SVGAGI. Trimming shortened V by 1 base and J by 0 bases, and 15 bases separated the two germline ends. The CDR3 runs 18 residues. The chain's CDR3 is CASSYFAGIGATNEKLFF. The CDR3 nucleotides read TGTGCCAGCAGTTACTTTGCAGGGATCGGGGCAACTAATGAAAAACTGTTTTTT.

This chain joins TRBV7-2 and TRBJ1-2, with 9 bases identical to TRBD1. This CDR3 is 14 amino acids long. CDR1 and CDR2 (germline): SGHTA, FQGNSA. V dropped 7 bases and J dropped 4; count of bases not matched to a gene: 7. The CDR3 bases are TGTGCCAGCAACCAGGGACAGGGCTTCTATGGCTACACCTTC. As protein: CASNQGQGFYGYTF.

The sample holds a few counts of this clonotype. V usage is TRBV20-1 and J usage is TRBJ2-7, with TRBD1 matching over 9 bases. The CDR3 totals 16 residues. Germline V CDR1 and CDR2: DFQATT, SNEGSKA (reference sequence). Trimming cost V 6 bases and J 3 bases; bases outside gene matches: 15. The CDR3 DNA is TGCAGTGCCCCCACAGGGGGCGCGATGTTCAACTACGAGCAGTACTTC. Protein: CSAPTGGAMFNYEQYF.

This clonotype was picked up a small number of times. The V gene is TRBV12-3 or TRBV12-4, the J gene TRBJ2-2; D might be TRBD1 (6 bases). V lost 4 bases and J 4 bases, leaving 10 bases between the germline ends. The CDR3 spans 14 residues. The DNA of the CDR3 is TGTGCCAGCAGTTCTAACAGGGTCACCGGGGAGCTGTTTTTT. It specifies CASSSNRVTGELFF.

The chain has TRBV25-1 and TRBJ1-2; D possibly corresponds to TRBD1 (5 bases). Germline V gene lookup returns CDR1 MGHDK and CDR2 SYGVNS. The CDR3 length is 12 residues. Deletions cut 6 bases from V and 7 bases from J, with 12 bases between. The CDR3 region has the DNA TGTGCCAGCAGGCAGGGTGGATCTGGCTACACCTTC. Its protein product is CASRQGGSGYTF.

The chain combines TRBV27 with TRBJ1-2, with D possibly TRBD1 on 5 matching bases. Germline lookup yields CDR1 MNHEY and CDR2 SMNVEV (reference sequence). This CDR3 is built from 13 residues. V was cut by 6 bases and J by 5 bases, with 13 bases left in between. DNA for the CDR3: TGTGCCAGCAGCCGAGCGGGGGTTTATGGCTACACCTTC. Its protein is CASSRAGVYGYTF.

Only a few counts were recorded for this clonotype. The chain is built from TRBV27 and TRBJ2-3; no reliable D call. The ends were cut back, 6 bases at V and 5 bases at J, with 12 bases in the middle. CDR3 size: 13 residues. Germline V gives CDR1 MNHEY, CDR2 SMNVEV (reference sequence). The CDR3 DNA reads as TGTGCCAGCAGAAGGGCAGAGGTAGATACGCAGTATTTT. This codes for CASRRAEVDTQYF.

This sequence joins TRBV20-1 and TRBJ1-1; D unclear. The CDR3 consists of 15 residues. The V end lost 0 bases, the J end lost 4 bases, and 15 bases lay between the germline ends. Germline values: CDR1 DFQATT, CDR2 SNEGSKA (reference sequence). CDR3 sequence: CSARDAGSSITEAFF. CDR3 coding DNA: TGCAGTGCTAGAGATGCAGGCAGCTCAATCACTGAAGCTTTCTTT.

Notes on this clonotype: Sequence at one end of the junction differs from germline and may be a read error. CDR3 protein: CASSPGQPNTEAFF. CDR3 coding DNA: TGTGCCAGCAGCCCCGGACAGCCGAACACTGAAGCTTTCTTT. This chain joins TRBV5-1 and TRBJ1-1, with D possibly matching TRBD1 (6 bases). CDR3 length: 14 residues. From germline, CDR1 is SGHRS and CDR2 YFSETQ.

The chain couples TRBV7-9 to TRBJ2-5; D possibly corresponds to TRBD2 (6 bases). V lost 3 bases and J lost 3, with 11 bases in between. The CDR3 is 14 residues long. Germline values: CDR1 SEHNR, CDR2 FQNEAQ (reference sequence). CDR3 residues: CASSFTGVKETQYF. CDR3 nucleotide sequence: TGTGCCAGCAGCTTTACGGGGGTGAAAGAGACCCAGTACTTC. The variable domain in full, completed from reference TRBV7-9 and TRBJ2-5, reads DTGVSQNPRHKITKRGQNVTFRCDPISEHNRLYWYRQTLGQGPEFLTYFQNEAQLEKSRLLSDRFSAERPKGSFSTLEIQRTEQGDSAMYLCASSFTGVKETQYFGPGTRLLVL.

The V gene is TRBV5-6, the J gene TRBJ1-5; TRBD1 might be the D (5 bases). Germline CDR1 is SGHDT and CDR2 is YYEEEE. V lost 7 bases and J lost 7, with 15 bases in between. The CDR3 consists of 13 residues. The DNA of the CDR3 is TGTGCCAGCGGCGGCGGGGGGAGGCAGCCCCAGCATTTT. Its protein is CASGGGGRQPQHF.

This clonotype was found a few times. V gene TRBV20-1 combines with J gene TRBJ2-3; D perhaps matches TRBD2 (5 bases). The CDR3 totals 17 residues. The V gene lost 2 bases and the J gene lost 0 bases, with 18 bases spanning the gap. The germline V gene has CDR1 DFQATT and CDR2 SNEGSKA (reference sequence). CDR3 DNA: TGCAGTGCTAGACCGGTGGAGGTCCGTACTAGCACAGATACGCAGTATTTT. This sequence encodes CSARPVEVRTSTDTQYF.

The chain uses TRBV2 and TRBJ1-1; no definite D call. Trimming left V 2 bases short and J 7 bases short, with 14 bases between. This CDR3 has 14 residues. Germline CDR1 reads SNHLY; CDR2 reads FYNNEI. The DNA for the CDR3 is TGTGCCAGCAGTGAACTTCGGGCGGTTAATGAAGCTTTCTTT. Translation gives CASSELRAVNEAFF.

The sample holds a few counts of this clonotype. The chain carries TRBV9 and TRBJ2-7; D not resolved. The DNA end is a closer match to TRBJ2-5, so the J assignment may be wrong. Looked up from germline, CDR1 is SGDLS and CDR2 is YYNGEE. The CDR3 runs to 13 residues. CDR3 sequence (DNA): TGTGCCAGCAGCGTGCCCCCCACAGAGACCCAGTACTTC. Its translation: CASSVPPTETQYF.

The chain carries TRBV7-9 and TRBJ2-3; 14 nucleotides line up with TRBD2. CDR1 SEHNR and CDR2 FQNEAQ come from the germline V gene (reference sequence). The J segment lost 1 base and the V segment lost 4 bases, leaving 4 bases of the junction unmatched. The CDR3 covers 17 residues. This CDR3 is CASSSGTSGGRTDTQYF. The CDR3 nucleotides read TGTGCCAGCAGCTCCGGGACTAGCGGGGGCCGCACAGATACGCAGTATTTT. The variable domain in full, completed from reference TRBV7-9 and TRBJ2-3, reads DTGVSQNPRHKITKRGQNVTFRCDPISEHNRLYWYRQTLGQGPEFLTYFQNEAQLEKSRLLSDRFSAERPKGSFSTLEIQRTEQGDSAMYLCASSSGTSGGRTDTQYFGPGTRLTVL.

This clonotype was seen a handful of times. The chain carries TRBV29-1 and TRBJ2-1; no firm D call. Germline V gives CDR1 SQVTM, CDR2 ANQGSEA. V gave up 3 bases and J gave up 7 bases, with 13 bases separating them. This CDR3 region has 13 residues. The CDR3 spells CSVEKPPSNEQFF. The CDR3 coding sequence is TGCAGCGTTGAGAAACCTCCGTCGAATGAGCAGTTCTTC.

The chain is built from TRBV21-1 and TRBJ2-1. TRBV21-1 is a pseudogene segment. The CDR3 covers 13 residues. CDR3 DNA: TGTGCCAGCCCTGCCTCATGGAGATGTGGGCAGTTCTTC. The encoded protein is CASPASWRCGQFF.

J is TRBJ2-1 and V is TRBV12-3 or TRBV12-4, with 9 bases lining up with TRBD1. The CDR3 extends over 15 amino acids. Germline trimming cut 6 bases from V and 3 bases from J; bases unmatched to any gene: 6. CDR3 coding DNA: TGTGCCAGCAGGCAGGGACAGGGAAACTACAATGAGCAGTTCTTC. Translated: CASRQGQGNYNEQFF.

The rearrangement uses TRBV6-1 and TRBJ2-3; D is perhaps TRBD2 (7 bases). CDR3 length: 15 residues. V lost 8 bases, J lost 0 bases, and 15 bases lay in between. Germline V gene sequence: CDR1 MNHNS, CDR2 SASEGT. The CDR3 is CASGGAGFSTDTQYF. For the CDR3, the DNA is TGTGCCAGCGGGGGGGCTGGGTTTAGCACAGATACGCAGTATTTT.

This clonotype appeared a few times. The gene calls are TRBV3-1 and TRBJ2-5; D may be TRBD2 (6 bases). Per germline, CDR1 LGHDT and CDR2 YNNKEL (reference sequence). The length of the CDR3 is 13 residues. With 5 bases removed from V and 5 bases from J, the gap between germline ends came to 12 bases. The CDR3 DNA is TGTGCCAGCAGCAACGGGGGTCCGGAGACCCAGTACTTC. Encoded protein: CASSNGGPETQYF.

This sequence joins TRBV5-1 and TRBJ2-3; no definite D call. Germline values: CDR1 SGHRS, CDR2 YFSETQ. The V end was cut by 4 bases, the J end by 1 base, with 10 bases between. This CDR3 contains 14 residues. CDR3 bases: TGCGCCAGCAGCCCTGGTTACCGCACAGATACGCAGTATTTT. It is translated as CASSPGYRTDTQYF.

The chain uses TRBV7-9 and TRBJ2-3, with 7 bases fitting TRBD1. Losses at the gene ends were 2 bases for V and 5 bases for J; bases not matched to a gene: 13. The CDR3 spans 17 residues. Per germline, CDR1 SEHNR and CDR2 FQNEAQ (reference sequence). CDR3 protein: CASSLTRDSPDLDTQYF. The DNA for the CDR3 is TGTGCCAGCAGCTTAACTCGGGACAGCCCGGACTTAGATACGCAGTATTTT. The complete variable domain, with remaining parts taken from reference TRBV7-9 and TRBJ2-3, reads DTGVSQNPRHKITKRGQNVTFRCDPISEHNRLYWYRQTLGQGPEFLTYFQNEAQLEKSRLLSDRFSAERPKGSFSTLEIQRTEQGDSAMYLCASSLTRDSPDLDTQYFGPGTRLTVL.